This TCR beta chain came from a study of Graves' ophthalmopathy and Graves' hyperthyroidism. Study-level information: No treatment had been given when peripheral blood was collected at initial diagnosis.

Newly diagnosed, the hyperthyroidism patients had under 2 months' duration and were aged 18 to 65. The evidence that diagnosis relied on was clinical symptoms, serum thyroxine, TRAb, thyroid ultrasound and orbital computed tomography. What supplied the PBMCs was about 10 ml of fresh peripheral blood. The authors amplified TCR beta CDR3 regions from RNA transcripts. Scientists carried out first-round RT-PCR using HTBI primers and then a second-round multiplex PCR. TCRdb used MiXCR to reprocess the multiplex PCR reads, holding one entry per CDR3 protein. The table shows roughly 400,000 distinct CDR3 sequences, with roughly a sixth occurring only once. Germline values: CDR1 SGHRS, CDR2 YFSETQ. This CDR3 comprises 14 residues. V gave up 2 bases and J gave up 0 bases, with 8 bases separating them.

The TCR comes from an adult woman with stable Graves' hyperthyroidism. Input material: peripheral blood. The rearrangement uses TRBV5-1 and TRBJ1-1; D possibly corresponds to TRBD1 (5 bases). This CDR3 is CASSFPGMNTEAFF. Here the CDR3 DNA reads TGCGCCAGCAGCTTTCCAGGGATGAACACTGAAGCTTTCTTT. Drawing the rest from reference TRBV5-1 and TRBJ1-1, the complete variable domain is KAGVTQTPRYLIKTRGQQVTLSCSPISGHRSVSWYQQTPGQGLQFLFEYFSETQRNKGNFPGRFSGRQFSNSRSEMNVSTLELGDSALYLCASSFPGMNTEAFFGQGTRLTVV.